This T cell receptor (beta chain) was identified in a study of blood T cell repertoires in COVID-19. The CDR3 is made up of 16 amino acids. CDR1 SGHNT and CDR2 YENEEA come from the germline V gene. Trimming removed 1 base from V and 4 bases from J, with 13 bases in between. Here immunoSEQ multiplex PCR was the method, and the copy in TCRdb shows in-frame clones only, minus some. The sample shows roughly 110,000 clones, approximately 85% of them seen only once. The sequenced material came from peripheral blood. The receptor's source is a man aged 40-55 years with acute or convalescent COVID-19. V gene TRBV11-3 combines with J gene TRBJ2-2, with a tentative D call TRBD1 (7 bases). CDR3: CASSLGGGGGTGELFF. The CDR3 nucleotides are TGTGCCAGCAGCTTAGGTGGAGGGGGCGGCACCGGGGAGCTGTTTTTT.